The 5 T cell receptor beta chains given below trace back to one sample, sequenced in a study of blood T cell repertoires in COVID-19. Profiled with immunoSEQ multiplex PCR; TCRdb holds only in-frame clones, not every one. Of 200,000 to 250,000 clones listed, approximately 80% were seen once; the top ten hold 1.8%. Source material: PBMCs or T cells enriched from blood (not recorded which). These receptors came from a man aged 60 to 69 who had recovered from COVID-19.

The chain links TRBV19 to TRBJ2-3; D possibly corresponds to TRBD1 (5 bases). This CDR3 has 18 residues. From germline, CDR1 is LNHDA and CDR2 SQIVND (reference sequence). The V and J ends lost 2 bases and 2 bases respectively, with 20 bases between them. CDR3 amino acids: CASSIQGGSPPPTDTQYF. The CDR3 DNA is TGTGCCAGTAGTATACAGGGTGGTAGCCCTCCCCCCACAGATACGCAGTATTTT. Supplemented by reference TRBV19 and TRBJ2-3, the full variable domain reads DGGITQSPKYLFRKEGQNVTLSCEQNLNHDAMYWYRQDPGQGLRLIYYSQIVNDFQKGDIAEGYSVSREKKESFPLTVTSAQKNPTAFYLCASSIQGGSPPPTDTQYFGPGTRLTVL.

This chain joins TRBV5-1 and TRBJ1-1, with D hard to call. The V gene lost 0 bases and the J gene lost 3 bases, with 12 bases spanning the gap. Germline loops: CDR1 SGHRS, CDR2 YFSETQ. The CDR3 sequence is 15 residues long. The CDR3 protein is CASSLDPGTDTEAFF. The CDR3 DNA follows: TGCGCCAGCAGCTTGGATCCGGGTACTGACACTGAAGCTTTCTTT.

The chain recombines TRBV7-2 with TRBJ2-1; 14 nucleotides align to TRBD2. Germline CDR1 and CDR2: SGHTA and FQGNSA. The trim removed 4 bases at V and 6 bases at J, leaving 2 bases unmatched. The CDR3 sequence is 15 residues long. DNA of the CDR3: TGTGCCAGCAGCTACGGACTAGCGGGGGGCAATGAGCAGTTCTTC. It specifies CASSYGLAGGNEQFF.

This chain uses TRBV14 with TRBJ1-1, with 9 bases matching TRBD1. This CDR3 has 12 amino acids. Germline CDR1 SGHDN, CDR2 FVKESK. After removal of 6 bases from V and 10 bases from J, the junction contained 6 bases not matched to a gene. The CDR3 nucleotides read TGTGCCAGCAGAGGGGACAGGGCTGTAGCTTTCTTT. Residues: CASRGDRAVAFF.

The chain couples TRBV5-1 to TRBJ2-5; D unclear. Per the germline V gene, CDR1 is SGHRS and CDR2 is YFSETQ. This CDR3 is built from 13 residues. Deletions cut 0 bases from V and 3 bases from J, with 6 bases between. The chain's CDR3 is CASSLGGEETQYF. The CDR3 nucleotides are TGCGCCAGCAGCTTGGGAGGCGAAGAGACCCAGTACTTC.